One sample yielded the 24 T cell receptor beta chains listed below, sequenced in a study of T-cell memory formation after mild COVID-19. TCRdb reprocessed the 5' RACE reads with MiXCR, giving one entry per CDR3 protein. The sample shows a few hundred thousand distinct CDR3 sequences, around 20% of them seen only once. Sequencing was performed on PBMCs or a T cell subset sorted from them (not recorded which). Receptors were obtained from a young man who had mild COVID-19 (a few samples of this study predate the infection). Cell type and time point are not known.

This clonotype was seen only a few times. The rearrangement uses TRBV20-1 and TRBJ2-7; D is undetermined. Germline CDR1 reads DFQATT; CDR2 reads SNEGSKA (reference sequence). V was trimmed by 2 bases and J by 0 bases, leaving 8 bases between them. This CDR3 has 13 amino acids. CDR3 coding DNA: TGCAGTGCTAGATCAGTCATCTCCTACGAGCAGTACGTC. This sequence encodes CSARSVISYEQYV.

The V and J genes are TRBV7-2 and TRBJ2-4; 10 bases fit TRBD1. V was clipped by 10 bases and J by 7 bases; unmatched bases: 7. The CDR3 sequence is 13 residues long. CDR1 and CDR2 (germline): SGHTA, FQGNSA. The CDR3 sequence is CATSPDRGNIQYF. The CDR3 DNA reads TGTGCCACCTCACCGGACAGGGGGAACATTCAGTACTTC.

The CDR3 coding sequence is TGTGCCAGCAGCGCCGGTCCTCGGGCTGGAAACACCATATATTTT. This gives the protein CASSAGPRAGNTIYF. The rearrangement uses TRBV7-3 and TRBJ1-3; D is unclear. Germline lookup yields CDR1 SGHTA and CDR2 FQGTGA. Trimming shortened V by 5 bases and J by 2 bases, and 13 bases separated the two germline ends. The CDR3 loop spans 15 amino acids. The complete variable domain, with remaining parts taken from reference TRBV7-3 and TRBJ1-3, reads GAGVSQTPSNKVTEKGKYVELRCDPISGHTALYWYRQSLGQGPEFLIYFQGTGAADDSGLPNDRFFAVRPEGSVSTLKIQRTERGDSAVYLCASSAGPRAGNTIYFGEGSWLTVV.

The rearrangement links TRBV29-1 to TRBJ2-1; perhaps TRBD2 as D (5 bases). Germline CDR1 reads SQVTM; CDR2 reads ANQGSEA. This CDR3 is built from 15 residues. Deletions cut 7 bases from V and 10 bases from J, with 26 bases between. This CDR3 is CSGGSRLMDSSEQFF. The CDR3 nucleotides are TGCAGCGGCGGGTCGAGGCTGATGGATAGTTCGGAGCAGTTCTTC.

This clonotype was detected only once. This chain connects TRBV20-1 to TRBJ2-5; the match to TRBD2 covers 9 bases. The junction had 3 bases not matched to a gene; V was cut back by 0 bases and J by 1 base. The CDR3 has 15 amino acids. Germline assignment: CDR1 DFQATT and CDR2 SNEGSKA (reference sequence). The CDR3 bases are TGCAGTGCTAGAGACCCTAGCGGGGTCCAAGAGACCCAGTACTTC. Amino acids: CSARDPSGVQETQYF.

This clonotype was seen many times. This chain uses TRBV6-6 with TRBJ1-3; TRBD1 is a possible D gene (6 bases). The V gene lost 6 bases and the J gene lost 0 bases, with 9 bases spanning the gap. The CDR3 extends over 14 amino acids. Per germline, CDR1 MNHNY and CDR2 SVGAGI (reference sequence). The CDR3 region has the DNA TGTGCCAGCAGGCCGGGACACTCTGGAAACACCATATATTTT. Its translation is CASRPGHSGNTIYF.

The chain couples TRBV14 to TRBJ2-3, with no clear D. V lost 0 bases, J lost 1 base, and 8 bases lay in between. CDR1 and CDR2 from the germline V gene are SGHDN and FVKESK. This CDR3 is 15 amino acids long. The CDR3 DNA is TGTGCCAGCAGCCAAGATCGGTTCGGCACAGATACGCAGTATTTT. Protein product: CASSQDRFGTDTQYF.

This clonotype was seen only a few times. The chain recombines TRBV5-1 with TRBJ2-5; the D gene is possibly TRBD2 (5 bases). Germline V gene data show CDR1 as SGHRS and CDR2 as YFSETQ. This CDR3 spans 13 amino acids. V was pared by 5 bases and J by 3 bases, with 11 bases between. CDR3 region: CASRGDLKETQYF. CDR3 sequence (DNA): TGCGCCAGCAGGGGAGACTTGAAAGAGACCCAGTACTTC.

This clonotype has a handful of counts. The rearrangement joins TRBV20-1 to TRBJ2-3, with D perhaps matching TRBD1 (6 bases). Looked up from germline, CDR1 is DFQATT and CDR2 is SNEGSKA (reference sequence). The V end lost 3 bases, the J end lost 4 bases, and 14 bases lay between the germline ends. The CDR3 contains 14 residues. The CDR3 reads CSARQGPSSDTQYF. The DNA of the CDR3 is TGCAGTGCTAGGCAGGGGCCTTCTTCAGATACGCAGTATTTT.

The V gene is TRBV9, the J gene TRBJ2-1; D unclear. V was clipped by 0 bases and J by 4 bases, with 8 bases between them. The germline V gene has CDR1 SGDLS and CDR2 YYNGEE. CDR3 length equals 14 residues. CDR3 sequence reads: CASSVVQRYNEQFF. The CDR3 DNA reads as TGTGCCAGCAGCGTAGTGCAGAGATACAATGAGCAGTTCTTC.

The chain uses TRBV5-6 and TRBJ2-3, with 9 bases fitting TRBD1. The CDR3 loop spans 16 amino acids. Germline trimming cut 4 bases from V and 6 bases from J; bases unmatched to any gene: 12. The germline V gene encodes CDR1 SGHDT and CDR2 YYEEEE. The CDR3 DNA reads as TGTGCCAGCAGCCCCCTCGGACAGGGGACAGACGATACGCAGTATTTT. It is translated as CASSPLGQGTDDTQYF.

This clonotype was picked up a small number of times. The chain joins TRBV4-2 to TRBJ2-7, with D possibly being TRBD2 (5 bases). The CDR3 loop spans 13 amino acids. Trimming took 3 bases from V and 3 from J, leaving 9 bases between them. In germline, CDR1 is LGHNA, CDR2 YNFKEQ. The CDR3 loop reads CASSQLGLYEQYF. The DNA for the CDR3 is TGTGCCAGCAGCCAGCTCGGACTCTACGAGCAGTACTTC.

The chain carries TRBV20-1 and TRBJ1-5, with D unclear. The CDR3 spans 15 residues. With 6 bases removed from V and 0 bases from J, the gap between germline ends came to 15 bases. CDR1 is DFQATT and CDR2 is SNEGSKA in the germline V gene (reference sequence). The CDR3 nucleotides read TGCAGTGCCCCCTCTGGGTATTATAGCAATCAGCCCCAGCATTTT. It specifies CSAPSGYYSNQPQHF.

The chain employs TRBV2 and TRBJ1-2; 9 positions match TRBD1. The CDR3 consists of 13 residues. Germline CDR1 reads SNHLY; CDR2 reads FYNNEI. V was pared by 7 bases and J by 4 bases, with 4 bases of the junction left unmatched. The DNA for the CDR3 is TGTGCCAGCACTAGACAGGGGGTCTATGGCTACACCTTC. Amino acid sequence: CASTRQGVYGYTF.

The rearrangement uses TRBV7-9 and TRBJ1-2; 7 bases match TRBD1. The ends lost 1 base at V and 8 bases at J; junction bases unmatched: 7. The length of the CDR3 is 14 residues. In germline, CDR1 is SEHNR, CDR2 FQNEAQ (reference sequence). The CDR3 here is CASSLVTGAQGYTF. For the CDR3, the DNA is TGTGCCAGCAGCTTAGTCACAGGGGCGCAGGGCTACACCTTC. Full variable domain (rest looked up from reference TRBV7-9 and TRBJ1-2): DTGVSQNPRHKITKRGQNVTFRCDPISEHNRLYWYRQTLGQGPEFLTYFQNEAQLEKSRLLSDRFSAERPKGSFSTLEIQRTEQGDSAMYLCASSLVTGAQGYTFGSGTRLTVV.

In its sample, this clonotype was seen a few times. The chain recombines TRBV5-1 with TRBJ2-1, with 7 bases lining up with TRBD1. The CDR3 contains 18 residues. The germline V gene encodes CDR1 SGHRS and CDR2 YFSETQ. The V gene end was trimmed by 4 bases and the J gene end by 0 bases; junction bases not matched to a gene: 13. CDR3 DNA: TGCGCCAGCAGCGGGGGACAGCTACCGAGAAGCTCCTACAATGAGCAGTTCTTC. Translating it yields CASSGGQLPRSSYNEQFF. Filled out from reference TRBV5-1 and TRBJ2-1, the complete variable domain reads KAGVTQTPRYLIKTRGQQVTLSCSPISGHRSVSWYQQTPGQGLQFLFEYFSETQRNKGNFPGRFSGRQFSNSRSEMNVSTLELGDSALYLCASSGGQLPRSSYNEQFFGPGTRLTVL.

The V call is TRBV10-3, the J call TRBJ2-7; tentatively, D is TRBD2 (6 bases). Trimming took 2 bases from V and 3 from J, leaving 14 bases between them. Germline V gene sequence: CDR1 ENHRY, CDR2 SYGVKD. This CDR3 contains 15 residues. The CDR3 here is CAISEAQVGGYEQYV. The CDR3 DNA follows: TGTGCCATCAGTGAGGCACAGGTCGGGGGCTACGAGCAGTACGTC.

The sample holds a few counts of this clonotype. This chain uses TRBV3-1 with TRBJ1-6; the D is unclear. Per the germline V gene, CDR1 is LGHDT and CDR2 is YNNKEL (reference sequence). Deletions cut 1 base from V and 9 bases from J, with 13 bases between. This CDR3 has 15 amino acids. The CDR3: CASSQARVEGSPLHF. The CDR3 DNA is TGTGCCAGCAGCCAAGCAAGGGTCGAGGGTTCACCCCTCCACTTT.

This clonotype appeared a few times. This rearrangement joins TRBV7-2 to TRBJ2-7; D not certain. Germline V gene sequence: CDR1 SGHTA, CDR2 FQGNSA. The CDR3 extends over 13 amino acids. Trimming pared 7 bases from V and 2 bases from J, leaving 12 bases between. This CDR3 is CASTATWAYEQYF. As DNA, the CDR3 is TGTGCCAGCACCGCCACCTGGGCCTACGAGCAGTACTTC.

CDR3 DNA sequence: TGTGCCAGCTTTCCCCGACTAGCGGGGGAAACAGATACGCAGTATTTT. Translated, it gives CASFPRLAGETDTQYF. The gene calls are TRBV7-2 and TRBJ2-3; 12 nucleotides match TRBD2. V lost 8 bases and J lost 3; bases outside the gene matches: 9. CDR1 SGHTA and CDR2 FQGNSA come from the germline V gene. The CDR3 has 16 residues.

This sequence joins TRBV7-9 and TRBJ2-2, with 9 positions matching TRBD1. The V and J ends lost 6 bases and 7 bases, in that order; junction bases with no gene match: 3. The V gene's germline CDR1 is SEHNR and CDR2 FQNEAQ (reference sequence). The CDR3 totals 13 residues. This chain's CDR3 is CASRPTGGGELFF. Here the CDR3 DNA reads TGTGCCAGCAGACCGACAGGGGGCGGGGAGCTGTTTTTT.

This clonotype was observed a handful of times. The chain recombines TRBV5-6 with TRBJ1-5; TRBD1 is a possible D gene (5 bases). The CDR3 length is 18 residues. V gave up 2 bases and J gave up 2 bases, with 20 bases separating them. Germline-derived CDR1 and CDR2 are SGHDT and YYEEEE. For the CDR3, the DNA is TGTGCCAGCAGCTTACTCGGGGCACGGCGACCGGGCAATCAGCCCCAGCATTTT. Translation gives CASSLLGARRPGNQPQHF.

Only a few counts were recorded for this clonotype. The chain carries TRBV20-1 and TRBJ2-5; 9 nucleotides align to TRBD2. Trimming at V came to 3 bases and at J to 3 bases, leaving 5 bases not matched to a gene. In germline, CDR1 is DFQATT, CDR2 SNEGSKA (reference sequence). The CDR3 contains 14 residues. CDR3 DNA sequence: TGCAGTGCTAGTAGGAGACTAGCGGAAGAGACCCAGTACTTC. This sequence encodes CSASRRLAEETQYF.

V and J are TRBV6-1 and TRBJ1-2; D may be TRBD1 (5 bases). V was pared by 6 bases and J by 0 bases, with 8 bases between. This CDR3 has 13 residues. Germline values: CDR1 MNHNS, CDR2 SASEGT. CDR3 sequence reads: CASRQGANYGYTF. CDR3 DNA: TGTGCCAGCAGGCAGGGAGCTAACTATGGCTACACCTTC.